A selection of T cell receptor beta chains follows, all from one sample in a study of CD8 T cells in Susac syndrome. MiXCR, run by TCRdb on the immunoSEQ multiplex PCR reads, gives a single entry per CDR3 protein. Of under 200,000 distinct CDR3 sequences listed, roughly 95% are singletons. Sequencing input: CD4+ T cells from PBMCs. Receptors were obtained from a human donor with Susac syndrome. Each CDR3 is given with its conserved first and last residue. D genes are given only for firm matches.

TRBV20-1	TRBJ1-2	-	CSAKLRDYGYTF	TGCAGTGCTAAGTTGAGGGACTATGGCTACACCTTC
TRBV10-3	TRBJ1-1	TRBD1	CAISEAGTANTEAFF	TGTGCCATCAGTGAAGCCGGGACAGCGAACACTGAAGCTTTCTTT
TRBV24-1	TRBJ2-5	-	CATSATDRETQYF	TGTGCCACCAGTGCCACCGACAGAGAGACCCAGTACTTC
TRBV30	TRBJ2-2	-	CAWRANTGELFF	TGTGCCTGGAGGGCGAACACCGGGGAGCTGTTTTTT
TRBV30	TRBJ2-7	-	CAWRSVGPPYEQYF	TGTGCCTGGAGGTCAGTGGGACCACCATACGAGCAGTACTTC
TRBV30	TRBJ1-2	TRBD1	CAWSPHRGQGGYTF	TGTGCCTGGAGTCCACACCGAGGACAGGGTGGCTACACCTTC
TRBV20-1	TRBJ1-1	-	CSAVKQDTEAFF	TGCAGTGCTGTTAAACAGGACACTGAAGCTTTCTTT
TRBV5-1	TRBJ2-7	-	CASSLDLSYEQYF	TGCGCCAGCAGCCTGGACCTCTCCTACGAGCAGTACTTC
TRBV5-1	TRBJ2-2	-	CASGTGGTGELFF	TGCGCCAGCGGGACCGGCGGTACCGGGGAGCTGTTTTTT
TRBV18	TRBJ1-1	-	CASSPSWGVGGRTEAFF	TGTGCCAGCTCACCGAGTTGGGGTGTCGGGGGAAGAACTGAAGCTTTCTTT
TRBV5-1	TRBJ2-6	-	CASSLYSSSGANVLTF	TGCGCCAGCAGCTTGTACAGCAGCTCTGGGGCCAACGTCCTGACTTTC
TRBV28	TRBJ2-5	-	CASSFPQGIQETQYF	TGTGCCAGCAGTTTCCCTCAGGGGATCCAAGAGACCCAGTACTTC
TRBV4-3	TRBJ1-4	-	CASSQGSDRREKLFF	TGCGCCAGCAGCCAAGGATCCGACAGGCGTGAAAAACTGTTTTTT